These T cell receptor beta chains were read from a single sample in a study of blood T cell repertoires in COVID-19. Profiling relied on immunoSEQ multiplex PCR, and the TCRdb table lists in-frame clones only, not all of them. The table lists 40,000 to 55,000 clones, roughly nine tenths of them singletons. Material: peripheral blood. Receptors originate from a woman of 80 years or more with acute or convalescent COVID-19. Each CDR3 is given with its conserved first and last residue. A D gene is named only where the DNA matches it firmly. Rows give clone size only sometimes, using once, few, many, or a class for an expanded clone.

d_gene: -; j_gene: TRBJ2-6; v_gene: TRBV7-2; abundance: -; CDR3aa: CASSPSRVGANVLTF; CDR3nt: TGTGCCAGCAGCCCCAGCCGGGTTGGGGCCAACGTCCTGACTTTC
d_gene: TRBD1; j_gene: TRBJ1-1; v_gene: TRBV6-6; abundance: -; CDR3aa: CASSSIDRGNTEAFF; CDR3nt: TGTGCCAGCAGCTCCATCGACAGGGGGAACACTGAAGCTTTCTTT
d_gene: TRBD1; j_gene: TRBJ2-6; v_gene: TRBV23-1; abundance: few; CDR3aa: CASSYSPDRSSGANVLTF; CDR3nt: TGCGCCAGCAGCTATAGCCCGGACAGGTCCTCTGGGGCCAACGTCCTGACTTTC
d_gene: TRBD1; j_gene: TRBJ2-3; v_gene: TRBV5-3; abundance: -; CDR3aa: CARSPAPGQGRGTDTQYF; CDR3nt: TGTGCCAGAAGCCCGGCGCCGGGACAGGGTAGGGGCACAGATACGCAGTATTTT
d_gene: -; j_gene: TRBJ1-6; v_gene: TRBV6-5; abundance: -; CDR3aa: CASSGHVGGRSPLHF; CDR3nt: TGTGCCAGCAGCGGCCATGTGGGAGGGCGTTCACCCCTCCACTTT
d_gene: -; j_gene: TRBJ1-1; v_gene: TRBV12-5; abundance: once; CDR3aa: CASGLQENTEAFF; CDR3nt: TGTGCTAGTGGTTTACAGGAGAACACTGAAGCTTTCTTT
d_gene: TRBD1; j_gene: TRBJ1-3; v_gene: TRBV5-1; abundance: once; CDR3aa: CASSPTGQPGNTIYF; CDR3nt: TGCGCCAGCAGTCCGACAGGGCAACCTGGAAACACCATATATTTT
d_gene: TRBD2; j_gene: TRBJ2-1; v_gene: TRBV9; abundance: -; CDR3aa: CASSAGGLAGGYNEQFF; CDR3nt: TGTGCCAGCAGCGCGGGAGGCCTAGCGGGAGGCTACAATGAGCAGTTCTTC
d_gene: -; j_gene: TRBJ2-7; v_gene: TRBV7-2; abundance: -; CDR3aa: CASSERRWVGYEQYF; CDR3nt: TGTGCCAGCAGCGAAAGGAGGTGGGTTGGGTACGAGCAGTACTTC
d_gene: TRBD2; j_gene: TRBJ2-7; v_gene: TRBV5-8; abundance: -; CDR3aa: CASSLTSGGVYEQYF; CDR3nt: TGTGCCAGCAGCTTGACTAGCGGCGGTGTCTACGAGCAGTACTTC
d_gene: -; j_gene: TRBJ1-1; v_gene: TRBV6-5; abundance: -; CDR3aa: CASSYKGVNTEAFF; CDR3nt: TGTGCCAGCAGTTACAAGGGGGTGAACACTGAAGCTTTCTTT
d_gene: TRBD1; j_gene: TRBJ2-3; v_gene: TRBV15; abundance: -; CDR3aa: CATLETGDSTDTQYF; CDR3nt: TGTGCCACTTTGGAGACAGGGGATAGCACAGATACGCAGTATTTT
d_gene: -; j_gene: TRBJ2-4; v_gene: TRBV7-2; abundance: -; CDR3aa: CASSPRGALAKNIQYF; CDR3nt: TGTGCCAGCAGCCCCAGGGGGGCGCTAGCCAAAAACATTCAGTACTTC
d_gene: -; j_gene: TRBJ1-2; v_gene: TRBV6-5; abundance: -; CDR3aa: CASSPTIDSIYTF; CDR3nt: TGTGCCAGCAGTCCTACGATTGACAGCATCTACACCTTC
d_gene: -; j_gene: TRBJ1-3; v_gene: TRBV7-8; abundance: -; CDR3aa: CASSLGLTGPGNTIYF; CDR3nt: TGTGCCAGCAGCTTAGGTCTCACAGGGCCTGGAAACACCATATATTTT
d_gene: TRBD2; j_gene: TRBJ2-1; v_gene: TRBV19; abundance: -; CDR3aa: CASRGLAENEQFF; CDR3nt: TGTGCCAGTAGAGGACTAGCGGAAAATGAGCAGTTCTTC
d_gene: -; j_gene: TRBJ2-5; v_gene: TRBV6-5; abundance: -; CDR3aa: CASSPTHYQETQYF; CDR3nt: TGTGCCAGCAGTCCCACACATTACCAAGAGACCCAGTACTTC
d_gene: -; j_gene: TRBJ2-5; v_gene: TRBV6-5; abundance: -; CDR3aa: CASRNNGRTGETQYF; CDR3nt: TGTGCCAGCAGGAATAACGGGAGAACCGGGGAGACCCAGTACTTC
d_gene: TRBD2; j_gene: TRBJ2-2; v_gene: TRBV6-5; abundance: -; CDR3aa: CASRAGTSSNGELFF; CDR3nt: TGTGCCAGCAGGGCCGGGACTAGCAGTAACGGGGAGCTGTTTTTT
d_gene: TRBD1; j_gene: TRBJ1-1; v_gene: TRBV9; abundance: once; CDR3aa: CASSEGTGTRVNTEAFF; CDR3nt: TGTGCCAGCAGCGAGGGGACAGGGACCCGAGTGAACACTGAAGCTTTCTTT
d_gene: -; j_gene: TRBJ1-1; v_gene: TRBV12-5; abundance: -; CDR3aa: CASGPNTEAFF; CDR3nt: TGTGCTAGTGGTCCAAACACTGAAGCTTTCTTT
d_gene: TRBD1; j_gene: TRBJ1-2; v_gene: TRBV10-3; abundance: -; CDR3aa: CAISESDRAAFGYTF; CDR3nt: TGTGCCATCAGTGAGTCGGACAGGGCGGCTTTTGGCTACACCTTC
d_gene: -; j_gene: TRBJ1-2; v_gene: TRBV6-2/TRBV6-3; abundance: -; CDR3aa: CASSSPGGGVSGYTF; CDR3nt: TGTGCCAGCAGTTCCCCGGGCGGAGGTGTCTCTGGCTACACCTTC
d_gene: -; j_gene: TRBJ1-2; v_gene: TRBV4-2; abundance: -; CDR3aa: CASSQDAGDSGYGYTF; CDR3nt: TGTGCCAGCAGCCAAGACGCGGGGGACTCTGGCTATGGCTACACCTTC
d_gene: TRBD2; j_gene: TRBJ2-5; v_gene: TRBV2; abundance: -; CDR3aa: CATKREGETQYF; CDR3nt: TGTGCCACCAAGAGGGAGGGAGAGACCCAGTACTTC
d_gene: TRBD1; j_gene: TRBJ1-3; v_gene: TRBV19; abundance: once; CDR3aa: CASSRTGGYSGNTIYF; CDR3nt: TGTGCCAGTAGTAGGACAGGGGGGTACTCTGGAAACACCATATATTTT
d_gene: TRBD2; j_gene: TRBJ2-7; v_gene: TRBV4-1; abundance: -; CDR3aa: CASSPPFGTSYHEQYF; CDR3nt: TGCGCCAGCAGCCCCCCGTTCGGGACTAGTTACCACGAGCAGTACTTC
d_gene: TRBD1; j_gene: TRBJ1-1; v_gene: TRBV15; abundance: -; CDR3aa: CATSSREGARTEAFF; CDR3nt: TGTGCCACCAGCAGTCGGGAGGGGGCTCGAACTGAAGCTTTCTTT
d_gene: -; j_gene: TRBJ2-2; v_gene: TRBV11-2; abundance: -; CDR3aa: CASSLLRAGELFF; CDR3nt: TGTGCCAGCAGCTTACTCAGGGCCGGGGAGCTGTTTTTT
d_gene: -; j_gene: TRBJ1-1; v_gene: TRBV6-1; abundance: -; CDR3aa: CASSEPGKNTEAFF; CDR3nt: TGTGCCAGCAGTGAACCCGGGAAGAACACTGAAGCTTTCTTT
d_gene: TRBD1; j_gene: TRBJ1-1; v_gene: TRBV5-1; abundance: -; CDR3aa: CASSLGITGGTEAFF; CDR3nt: TGCGCCAGCAGCTTGGGAATCACAGGGGGCACTGAAGCTTTCTTT
d_gene: TRBD2; j_gene: TRBJ2-1; v_gene: TRBV10-3; abundance: -; CDR3aa: CAISEGTSGNNEQFF; CDR3nt: TGTGCCATCAGTGAGGGGACTAGCGGAAACAATGAGCAGTTCTTC
d_gene: -; j_gene: TRBJ2-3; v_gene: TRBV18; abundance: -; CDR3aa: CASSPPETDTQYF; CDR3nt: TGTGCCAGCTCACCACCAGAGACAGATACGCAGTATTTT
d_gene: -; j_gene: TRBJ1-3; v_gene: TRBV15; abundance: few; CDR3aa: CATSSSFYLLGTGNTIYF; CDR3nt: TGTGCCACCAGCAGTAGCTTTTACCTGCTCGGCACTGGAAACACCATATATTTT
d_gene: TRBD1; j_gene: TRBJ2-7; v_gene: TRBV19; abundance: -; CDR3aa: CASSWTGSGEQYF; CDR3nt: TGTGCCAGTTCCTGGACAGGATCGGGAGAGCAGTACTTC